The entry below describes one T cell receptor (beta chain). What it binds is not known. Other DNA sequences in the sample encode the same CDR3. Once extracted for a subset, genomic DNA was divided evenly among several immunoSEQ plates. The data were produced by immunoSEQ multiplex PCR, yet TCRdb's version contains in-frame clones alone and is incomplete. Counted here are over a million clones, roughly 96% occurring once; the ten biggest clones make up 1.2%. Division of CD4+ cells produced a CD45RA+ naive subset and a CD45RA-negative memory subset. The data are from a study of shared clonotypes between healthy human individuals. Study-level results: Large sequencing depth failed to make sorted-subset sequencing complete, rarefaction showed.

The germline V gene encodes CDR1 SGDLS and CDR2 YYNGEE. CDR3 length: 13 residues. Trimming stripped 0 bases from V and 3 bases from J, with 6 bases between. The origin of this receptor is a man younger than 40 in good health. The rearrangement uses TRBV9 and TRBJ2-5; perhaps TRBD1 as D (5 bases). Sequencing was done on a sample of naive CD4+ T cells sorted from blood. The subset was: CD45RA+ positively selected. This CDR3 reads CASSVGQKETQYF. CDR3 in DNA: TGTGCCAGCAGCGTAGGACAGAAAGAGACCCAGTACTTC.